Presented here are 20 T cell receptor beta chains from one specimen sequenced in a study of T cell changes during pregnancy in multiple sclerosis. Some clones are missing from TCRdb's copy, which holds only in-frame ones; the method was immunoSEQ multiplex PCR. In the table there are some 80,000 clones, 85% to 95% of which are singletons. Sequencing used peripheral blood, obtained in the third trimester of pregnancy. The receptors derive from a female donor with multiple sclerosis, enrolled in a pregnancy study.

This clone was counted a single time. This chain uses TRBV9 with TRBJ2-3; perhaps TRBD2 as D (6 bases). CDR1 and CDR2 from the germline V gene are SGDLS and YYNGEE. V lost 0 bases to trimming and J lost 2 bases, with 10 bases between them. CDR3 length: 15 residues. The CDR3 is CASSVATRNTDTQYF. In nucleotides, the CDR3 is TGTGCCAGCAGCGTAGCGACTAGGAACACAGATACGCAGTATTTT. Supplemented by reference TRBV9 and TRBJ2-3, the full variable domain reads DSGVTQTPKHLITATGQRVTLRCSPRSGDLSVYWYQQSLDQGLQFLIQYYNGEERAKGNILERFSAQQFPDLHSELNLSSLELGDSALYFCASSVATRNTDTQYFGPGTRLTVL.

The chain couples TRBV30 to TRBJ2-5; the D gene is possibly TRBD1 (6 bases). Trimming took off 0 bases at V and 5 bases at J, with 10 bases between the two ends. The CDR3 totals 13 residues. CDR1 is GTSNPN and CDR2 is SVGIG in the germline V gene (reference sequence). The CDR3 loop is CAWSVRRGETQYF. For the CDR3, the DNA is TGTGCCTGGAGTGTACGCAGGGGTGAGACCCAGTACTTC.

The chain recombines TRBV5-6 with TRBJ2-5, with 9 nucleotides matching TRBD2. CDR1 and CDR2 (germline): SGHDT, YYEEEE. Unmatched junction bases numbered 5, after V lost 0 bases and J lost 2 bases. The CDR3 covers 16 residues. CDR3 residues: CASSLGPSGTQETQYF. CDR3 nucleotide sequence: TGTGCCAGCAGCTTGGGTCCTAGCGGGACTCAAGAGACCCAGTACTTC.

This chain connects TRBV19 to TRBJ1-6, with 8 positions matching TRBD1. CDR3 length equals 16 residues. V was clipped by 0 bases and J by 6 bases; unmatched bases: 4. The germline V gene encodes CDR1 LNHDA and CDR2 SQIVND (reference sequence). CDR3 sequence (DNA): TGTGCCAGTAGTATAGAACGGACAGGGAGTAATTCACCCCTCCACTTT. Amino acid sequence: CASSIERTGSNSPLHF. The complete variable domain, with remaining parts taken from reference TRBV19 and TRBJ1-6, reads DGGITQSPKYLFRKEGQNVTLSCEQNLNHDAMYWYRQDPGQGLRLIYYSQIVNDFQKGDIAEGYSVSREKKESFPLTVTSAQKNPTAFYLCASSIERTGSNSPLHFGNGTRLTVT.

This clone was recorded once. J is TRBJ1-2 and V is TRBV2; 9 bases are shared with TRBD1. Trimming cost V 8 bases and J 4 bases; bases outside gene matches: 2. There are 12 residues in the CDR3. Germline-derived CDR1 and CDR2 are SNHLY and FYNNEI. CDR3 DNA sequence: TGTGCCAGCGCGACAGGGGGCTATGGCTACACCTTC. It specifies CASATGGYGYTF.

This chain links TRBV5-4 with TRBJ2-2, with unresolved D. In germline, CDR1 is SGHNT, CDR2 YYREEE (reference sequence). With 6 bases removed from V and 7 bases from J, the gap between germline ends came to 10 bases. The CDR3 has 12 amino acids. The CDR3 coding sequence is TGTGCCAGCAACACAATGAACGGGGAGCTGTTTTTT. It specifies CASNTMNGELFF.

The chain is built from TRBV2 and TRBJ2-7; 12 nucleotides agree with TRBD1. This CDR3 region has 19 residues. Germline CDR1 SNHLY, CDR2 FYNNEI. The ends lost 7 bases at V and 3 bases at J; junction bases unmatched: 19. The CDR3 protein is CASNQIPGQGAQSIYEQYF. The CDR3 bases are TGTGCCAGCAATCAGATCCCGGGACAGGGGGCGCAATCCATCTACGAGCAGTACTTC.

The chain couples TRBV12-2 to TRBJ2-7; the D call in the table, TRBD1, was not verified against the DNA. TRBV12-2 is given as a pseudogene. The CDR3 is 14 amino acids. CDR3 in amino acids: CASRARDSSYEQYF. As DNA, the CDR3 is TGTGCAAGTCGCGCCCGGGACAGCTCCTACGAGCAGTACTTC.

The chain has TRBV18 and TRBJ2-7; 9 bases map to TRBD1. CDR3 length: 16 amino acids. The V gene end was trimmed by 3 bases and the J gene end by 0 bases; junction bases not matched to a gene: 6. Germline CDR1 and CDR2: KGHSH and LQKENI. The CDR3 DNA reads TGTGCCAGCTCACCCGAGCGGGACAGGGTCTCCTACGAGCAGTACTTC. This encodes CASSPERDRVSYEQYF.

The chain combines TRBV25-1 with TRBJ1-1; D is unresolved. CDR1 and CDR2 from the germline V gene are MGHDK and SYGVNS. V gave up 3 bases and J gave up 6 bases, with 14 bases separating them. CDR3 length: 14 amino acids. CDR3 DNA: TGTGCCAGCAGTGACACCGCCTGGGCCTCTGAAGCTTTCTTT. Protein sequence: CASSDTAWASEAFF.

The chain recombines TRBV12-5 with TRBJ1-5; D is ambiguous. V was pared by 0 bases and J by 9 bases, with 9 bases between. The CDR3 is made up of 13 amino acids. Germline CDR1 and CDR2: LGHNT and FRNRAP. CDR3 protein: CASGLVVSGPQHF. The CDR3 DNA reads TGTGCTAGTGGTTTGGTAGTTTCGGGGCCCCAGCATTTT. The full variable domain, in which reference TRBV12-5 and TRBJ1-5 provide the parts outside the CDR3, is DARVTQTPRHKVTEMGQEVTMRCQPILGHNTVFWYRQTMMQGLELLAYFRNRAPLDDSGMPKDRFSAEMPDATLATLKIQPSEPRDSAVYFCASGLVVSGPQHFGDGTRLSIL.

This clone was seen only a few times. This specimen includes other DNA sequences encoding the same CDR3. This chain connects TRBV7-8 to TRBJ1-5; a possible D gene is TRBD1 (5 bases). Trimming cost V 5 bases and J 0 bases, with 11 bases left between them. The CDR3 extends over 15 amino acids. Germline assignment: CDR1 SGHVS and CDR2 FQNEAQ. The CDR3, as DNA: TGTGCCAGCAGCCTTGACAGTTATAGCAATCAGCCCCAGCATTTT. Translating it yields CASSLDSYSNQPQHF.

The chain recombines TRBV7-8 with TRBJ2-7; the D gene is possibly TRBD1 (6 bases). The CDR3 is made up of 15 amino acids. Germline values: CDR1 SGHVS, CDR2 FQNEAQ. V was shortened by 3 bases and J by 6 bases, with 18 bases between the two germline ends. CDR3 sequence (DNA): TGTGCCAGCAGCTTCACAGGGCCCCAGGCAGCCGAGCAGTACTTC. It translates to CASSFTGPQAAEQYF.

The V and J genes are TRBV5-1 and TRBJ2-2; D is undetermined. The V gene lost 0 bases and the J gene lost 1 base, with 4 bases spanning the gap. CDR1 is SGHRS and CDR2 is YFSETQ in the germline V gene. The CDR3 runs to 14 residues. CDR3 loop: CASSLVLNTGELFF. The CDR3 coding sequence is TGCGCCAGCAGCTTGGTATTGAACACCGGGGAGCTGTTTTTT.

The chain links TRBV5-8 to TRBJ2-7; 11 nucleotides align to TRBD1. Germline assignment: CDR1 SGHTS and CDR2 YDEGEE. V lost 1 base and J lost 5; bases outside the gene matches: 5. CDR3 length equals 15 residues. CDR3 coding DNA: TGTGCCAGCAGCTTGTTGTTGGGACAGGGGGACGAGCAGTACTTC. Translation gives CASSLLLGQGDEQYF. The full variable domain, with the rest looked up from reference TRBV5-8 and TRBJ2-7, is EAGVTQSPTHLIKTRGQQATLRCSPISGHTSVYWYQQALGLGLQFLLWYDEGEERNRGNFPPRFSGRQFPNYSSELNVNALELEDSALYLCASSLLLGQGDEQYFGPGTRLTVT.

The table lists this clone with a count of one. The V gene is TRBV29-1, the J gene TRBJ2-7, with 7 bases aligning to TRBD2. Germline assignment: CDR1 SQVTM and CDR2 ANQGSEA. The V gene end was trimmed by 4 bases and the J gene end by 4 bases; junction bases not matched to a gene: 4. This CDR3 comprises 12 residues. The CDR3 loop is CSVASGPYEQYF. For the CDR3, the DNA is TGCAGCGTTGCTAGCGGACCTTACGAGCAGTACTTC.

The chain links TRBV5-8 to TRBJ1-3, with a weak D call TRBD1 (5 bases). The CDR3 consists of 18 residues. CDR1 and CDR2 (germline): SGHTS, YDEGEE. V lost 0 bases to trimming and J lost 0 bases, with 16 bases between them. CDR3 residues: CASSLGAQGTLSGNTIYF. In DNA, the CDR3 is TGTGCCAGCAGCTTGGGAGCACAAGGGACTCTCTCTGGAAACACCATATATTTT.

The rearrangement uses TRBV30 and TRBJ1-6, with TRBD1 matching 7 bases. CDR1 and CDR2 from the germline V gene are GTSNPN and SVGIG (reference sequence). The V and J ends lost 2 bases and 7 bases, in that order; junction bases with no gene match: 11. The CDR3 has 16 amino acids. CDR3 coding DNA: TGTGCCTGGAGTACAAACCGGGGACAGTCAAATTCACCCCTCCACTTT. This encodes CAWSTNRGQSNSPLHF.

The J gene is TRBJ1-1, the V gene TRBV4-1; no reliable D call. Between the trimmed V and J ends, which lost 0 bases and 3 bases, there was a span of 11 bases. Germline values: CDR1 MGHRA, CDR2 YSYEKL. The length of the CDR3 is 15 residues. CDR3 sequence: CASSQDFGGYTEAFF. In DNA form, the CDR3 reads TGCGCCAGCAGCCAAGATTTTGGAGGCTACACTGAAGCTTTCTTT.

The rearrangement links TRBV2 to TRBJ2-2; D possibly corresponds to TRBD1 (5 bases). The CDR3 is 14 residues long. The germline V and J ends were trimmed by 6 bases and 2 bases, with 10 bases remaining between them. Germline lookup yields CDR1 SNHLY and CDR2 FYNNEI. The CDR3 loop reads CASSRQLNTGELFF. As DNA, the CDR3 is TGTGCCAGCAGCCGACAGTTAAACACCGGGGAGCTGTTTTTT.